This T cell receptor (beta chain) emerged from a study of blood T cell repertoires in COVID-19. Study-wide context: Two consecutive negative NP/OP PCR tests, clearance, or resolved symptoms defined Cohort 3 recovery.

Trimming pared 10 bases from V and 2 bases from J, leaving 20 bases between. Germline loops: CDR1 ENHRY, CDR2 SYGVKD. The CDR3 extends over 15 amino acids. The study drew participants aged about 18 to 89 years from approximately 25 US areas. Generated by immunoSEQ multiplex PCR, the TCRdb table keeps only in-frame clones and is missing some. This table holds 200,000 to 250,000 clones, roughly nine tenths found once. This TCR derives from a woman between 50 and 59 years old in a cohort exposed to, infected with or recovered from COVID-19 (not recorded which). This chain joins TRBV10-3 and TRBJ2-5; TRBD2 might be the D (7 bases). The sequencing input was PBMCs or T cells enriched from blood (not recorded which). The DNA of the CDR3 is TGTGCCACCTCCACTGTGGGGGGGCTGCAAGAGACCCAGTACTTC. Translated: CATSTVGGLQETQYF.